This is a list of T cell receptor beta chains from one sample in a study of human thymus T cells. Clones were sequenced by immunoSEQ multiplex PCR, and TCRdb holds only the in-frame ones, with some missing. Among approximately 46,000 clones listed, 95% were seen once. The material sequenced was blood. The receptors shown here come from a girl under three years old with a congenital heart defect but otherwise immunologically healthy. CDR3s include the opening cysteine and the closing phenylalanine or tryptophan. Fields, in order: J gene, D gene, V gene, clone size, CDR3 protein. D genes are given only for firm matches. Expanded clones are given a class, and other clones once, few, many or no size at all.

J: TRBJ1-2; D: NA; V: TRBV29-1; size: NA; CDR3: CSVEVGGPGYTF
J: TRBJ2-1; D: TRBD2; V: TRBV18; size: NA; CDR3: CASSPSGSSYNEQFF
J: TRBJ1-4; D: NA; V: TRBV5-5; size: NA; CDR3: CASSLPGEEKLFF
J: TRBJ2-1; D: TRBD2; V: TRBV29-1; size: NA; CDR3: CSVDLAGGPVTPNEQFF
J: TRBJ2-3; D: TRBD2; V: TRBV25-1; size: NA; CDR3: CASSGSGRDTQYF
J: TRBJ1-2; D: NA; V: TRBV27; size: NA; CDR3: CASSFKHRADLNYGYTF
J: TRBJ2-5; D: NA; V: TRBV5-1; size: NA; CDR3: CASSLVGGQFGQETQYF
J: TRBJ2-7; D: NA; V: TRBV7-9; size: NA; CDR3: CASSLGRSSYEQYF
J: TRBJ2-1; D: TRBD2; V: TRBV4-1; size: NA; CDR3: CASSQDRLAGMSSYNEQFF
J: TRBJ2-7; D: TRBD2; V: TRBV5-1; size: NA; CDR3: CASSPLAGANPEQYF
J: TRBJ2-1; D: TRBD1; V: TRBV6-1; size: NA; CDR3: CASSEWTGWNHEQFF
J: TRBJ1-2; D: NA; V: TRBV5-4; size: NA; CDR3: CASRPPGSNYGYTF
J: TRBJ2-7; D: TRBD1; V: TRBV7-9; size: NA; CDR3: CASSQATGGLSYEQYF
J: TRBJ2-3; D: TRBD2; V: TRBV7-9; size: NA; CDR3: CASSLGGTSGTDTQYF
J: TRBJ1-2; D: NA; V: TRBV5-4; size: NA; CDR3: CASSLGRGFYGYTF
J: TRBJ1-1; D: TRBD1; V: TRBV10-2; size: NA; CDR3: CASGDRFEAFF
J: TRBJ1-2; D: TRBD1; V: TRBV27; size: NA; CDR3: CASSPLPGQGPPGYTF
J: TRBJ2-2; D: NA; V: TRBV9; size: once; CDR3: CASSVGGNTGELFF
J: TRBJ2-3; D: NA; V: TRBV7-2; size: NA; CDR3: CASSFAPDTDTQYF
J: TRBJ2-7; D: NA; V: TRBV19; size: NA; CDR3: CASSTGFEQYF
J: TRBJ1-2; D: NA; V: TRBV27; size: NA; CDR3: CASSPDTINYGYTF
J: TRBJ2-3; D: TRBD2; V: TRBV2; size: once; CDR3: CASSPAGGPGDTQYF
J: TRBJ2-2; D: TRBD1; V: TRBV27; size: NA; CDR3: CASSPGTGSYLNTGELFF
J: TRBJ1-1; D: TRBD1; V: TRBV7-9; size: NA; CDR3: CASRYRDSLEAFF
J: TRBJ1-1; D: NA; V: TRBV5-6; size: NA; CDR3: CASTLMNTEAFF
J: TRBJ2-6; D: NA; V: TRBV7-3; size: NA; CDR3: CASSRYPRPRGNLSAGANVLTF
J: TRBJ1-2; D: NA; V: TRBV6-5; size: NA; CDR3: CASSHRSQGGGYTF
J: TRBJ2-5; D: NA; V: TRBV10-3; size: NA; CDR3: CAISEDRDQETQYF
J: TRBJ2-3; D: TRBD2; V: TRBV2; size: NA; CDR3: CASSTSGRTDTQYF
J: TRBJ2-1; D: NA; V: TRBV5-4; size: NA; CDR3: CASSFVSYNEQFF
J: TRBJ2-7; D: NA; V: TRBV18; size: NA; CDR3: CASSPPRQGAGYEQYF
J: TRBJ1-5; D: NA; V: TRBV15; size: once; CDR3: CATSRDIGGGQPQHF
J: TRBJ1-2; D: NA; V: TRBV2; size: NA; CDR3: CAIALKQFGRHYGYTF
J: TRBJ1-4; D: NA; V: TRBV18; size: NA; CDR3: CASSPERVREKLFF
J: TRBJ1-2; D: NA; V: TRBV5-5; size: NA; CDR3: CASSIEGLANYGYTF
J: TRBJ2-1; D: NA; V: TRBV11-3; size: once; CDR3: CASSTDPMGISYNEQFF
J: TRBJ2-7; D: TRBD2; V: TRBV30; size: NA; CDR3: CAWSPRLAGVPEQYF
J: TRBJ2-5; D: NA; V: TRBV18; size: NA; CDR3: CASSRGSRETQYF
J: TRBJ1-1; D: NA; V: TRBV6-5; size: NA; CDR3: CATSTQMNTEAFF
J: TRBJ2-7; D: NA; V: TRBV7-3; size: NA; CDR3: CASSLSPVQGYEQYF
J: TRBJ2-7; D: TRBD2; V: TRBV5-1; size: NA; CDR3: CASAAGGRGNEQYF
J: TRBJ1-5; D: NA; V: TRBV19; size: NA; CDR3: CASSIRGVNQPQHF